These 2 T cell receptor beta chains came from one sample sequenced in a study of shared clonotypes between healthy human individuals. TCRdb's table, derived via immunoSEQ multiplex PCR, lists solely in-frame clones and lacks some. Here the sample spans 1.6 million or so clones, roughly 95% being singletons. Sequencing input: naive CD4+ T cells sorted from blood. Subset in this sample: CD45RA+ positively selected. The receptors here all came from a man between 25 and 39 years old in good health.

This chain connects TRBV9 to TRBJ2-1; D might be TRBD1 (6 bases). The CDR3 runs to 15 residues. CDR1 is SGDLS and CDR2 is YYNGEE in the germline V gene. Trimming removed 1 base from V and 4 bases from J, with 12 bases in between. The CDR3 region is CASSVRGKTYNEQFF. As DNA, the CDR3 is TGTGCCAGCAGCGTAAGGGGGAAGACATACAATGAGCAGTTCTTC.

The chain joins TRBV2 to TRBJ2-2; no reliable D call. The CDR3 length is 16 residues. CDR1 and CDR2 (germline): SNHLY, FYNNEI. Trimming removed 4 bases at V and 2 bases at J, with 14 bases between. The CDR3 is CASSGSGTLNTGELFF. CDR3 nucleotides: TGTGCCAGCAGTGGATCGGGCACTTTAAACACCGGGGAGCTGTTTTTT.